A single sample is the source of the 7 T cell receptor beta chains below, sequenced in a study of shared clonotypes between healthy human individuals. CD45RO-negative, CCR7-selected cells formed the naive CD8 fraction, which excluded terminally differentiated effector memory CD45RA+ cells. TCRdb keeps only in-frame clones here, not all; method: immunoSEQ multiplex PCR. Found here are millions of clones, less than 95% of them singletons; the top ten hold about 1.1%. The sample taken for sequencing was naive CD8+ T cells sorted from blood. Receptor source: a young man in good health.

Note on this clone: This same CDR3 is encoded by further DNA sequences in the sample. This chain connects TRBV27 to TRBJ2-7; 8 nucleotides align to TRBD1. V was clipped by 5 bases and J by 3 bases; unmatched bases: 3. Germline CDR1 and CDR2: MNHEY and SMNVEV (reference sequence). The CDR3 has 13 residues. CDR3 coding DNA: TGTGCCAGCAGTCCCGGGACAGGCTACGAGCAGTACTTC. It translates to CASSPGTGYEQYF.

This sequence joins TRBV9 and TRBJ2-1, with 7 bases fitting TRBD1. The CDR3 spans 14 residues. After removal of 3 bases from V and 15 bases from J, the junction contained 15 bases not matched to a gene. The germline gives CDR1 SGDLS, CDR2 YYNGEE. The CDR3 sequence: CASSAERQGWALFF. The CDR3 DNA follows: TGTGCCAGCAGCGCCGAACGACAGGGTTGGGCTCTGTTCTTC.

The V gene is TRBV4-1, the J gene TRBJ1-1; D is unresolved. CDR3 length: 15 residues. Trimming shortened V by 1 base and J by 1 base, and 10 bases separated the two germline ends. The germline V gene has CDR1 MGHRA and CDR2 YSYEKL. The CDR3 here is CASSQVEVGNTEAFF. In nucleotides, the CDR3 is TGCGCCAGCAGCCAAGTTGAGGTAGGGAACACTGAAGCTTTCTTT.

The sample holds one count of this clone. The rearrangement links TRBV6-5 to TRBJ2-2; the D gene is possibly TRBD2 (6 bases). Germline values: CDR1 MNHEY, CDR2 SVGAGI. The CDR3 length is 13 residues. V gave up 8 bases and J gave up 7 bases, with 14 bases separating them. CDR3 sequence reads: CASYSGVGGELFF. Here the CDR3 DNA reads TGTGCCAGCTACTCGGGGGTAGGCGGGGAGCTGTTTTTT.

This sequence joins TRBV27 and TRBJ2-3, with D possibly being TRBD2 (5 bases). Germline lookup yields CDR1 MNHEY and CDR2 SMNVEV (reference sequence). The length of the CDR3 is 12 residues. Deletions cut 3 bases from V and 4 bases from J, with 5 bases between. CDR3 nucleotides: TGTGCCAGCAGTTTCGGGGCAGATACGCAGTATTTT. Translated, it gives CASSFGADTQYF.

Remarks on this clone: Other DNA sequences in the same sample also yield this CDR3. The chain is built from TRBV7-9 and TRBJ2-5, with D uncertain. CDR3 length: 12 amino acids. V lost 1 base to trimming and J lost 3 bases, with 3 bases between them. Germline values: CDR1 SEHNR, CDR2 FQNEAQ (reference sequence). CDR3 sequence: CASSLVEETQYF. As DNA, the CDR3 is TGTGCCAGCAGCTTAGTAGAAGAGACCCAGTACTTC. The full variable domain, completed using reference TRBV7-9 and TRBJ2-5, is DTGVSQNPRHKITKRGQNVTFRCDPISEHNRLYWYRQTLGQGPEFLTYFQNEAQLEKSRLLSDRFSAERPKGSFSTLEIQRTEQGDSAMYLCASSLVEETQYFGPGTRLLVL.

The rearrangement uses TRBV7-8 and TRBJ1-4; D is perhaps TRBD1 (5 bases). V lost 3 bases and J 5 bases, leaving 19 bases between the germline ends. The CDR3 is 17 residues long. CDR1 and CDR2 (germline): SGHVS, FQNEAQ. In DNA, the CDR3 is TGTGCCAGCAGCTTCGCGGGGCAGGGTGGAAAGAATGAAAAACTGTTTTTT. Translated: CASSFAGQGGKNEKLFF.